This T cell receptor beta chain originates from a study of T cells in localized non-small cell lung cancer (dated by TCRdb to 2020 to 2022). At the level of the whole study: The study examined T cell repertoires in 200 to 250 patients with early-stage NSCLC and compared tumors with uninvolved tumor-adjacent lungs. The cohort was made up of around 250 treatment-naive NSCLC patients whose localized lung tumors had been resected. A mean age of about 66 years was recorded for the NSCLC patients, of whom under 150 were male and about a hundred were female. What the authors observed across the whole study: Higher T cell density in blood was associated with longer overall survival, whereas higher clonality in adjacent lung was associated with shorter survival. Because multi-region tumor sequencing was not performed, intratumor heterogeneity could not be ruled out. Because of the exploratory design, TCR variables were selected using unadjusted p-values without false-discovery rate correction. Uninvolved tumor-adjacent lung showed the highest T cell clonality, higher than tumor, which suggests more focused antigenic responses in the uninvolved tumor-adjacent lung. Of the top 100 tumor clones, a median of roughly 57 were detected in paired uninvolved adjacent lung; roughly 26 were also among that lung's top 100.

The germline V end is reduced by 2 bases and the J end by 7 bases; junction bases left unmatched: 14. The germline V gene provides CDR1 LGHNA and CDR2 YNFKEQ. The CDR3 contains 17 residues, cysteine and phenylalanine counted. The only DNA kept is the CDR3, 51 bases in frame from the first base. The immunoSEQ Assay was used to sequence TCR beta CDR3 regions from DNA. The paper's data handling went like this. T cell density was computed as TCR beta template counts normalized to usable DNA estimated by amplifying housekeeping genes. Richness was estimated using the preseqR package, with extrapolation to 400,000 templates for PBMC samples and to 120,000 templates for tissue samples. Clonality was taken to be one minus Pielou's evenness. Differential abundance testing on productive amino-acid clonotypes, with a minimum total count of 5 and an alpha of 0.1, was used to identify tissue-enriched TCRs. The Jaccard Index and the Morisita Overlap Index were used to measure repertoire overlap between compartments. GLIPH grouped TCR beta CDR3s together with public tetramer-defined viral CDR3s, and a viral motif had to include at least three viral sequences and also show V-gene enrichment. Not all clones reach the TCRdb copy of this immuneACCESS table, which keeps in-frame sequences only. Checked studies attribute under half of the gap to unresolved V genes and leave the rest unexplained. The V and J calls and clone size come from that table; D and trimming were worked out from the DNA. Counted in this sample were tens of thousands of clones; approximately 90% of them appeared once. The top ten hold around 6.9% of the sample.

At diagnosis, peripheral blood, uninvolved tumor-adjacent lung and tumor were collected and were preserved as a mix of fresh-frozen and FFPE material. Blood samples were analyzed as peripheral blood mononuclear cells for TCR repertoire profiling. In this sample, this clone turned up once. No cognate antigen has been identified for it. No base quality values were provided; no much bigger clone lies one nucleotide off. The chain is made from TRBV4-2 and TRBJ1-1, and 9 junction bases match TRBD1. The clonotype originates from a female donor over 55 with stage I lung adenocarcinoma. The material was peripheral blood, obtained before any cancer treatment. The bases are TGTGCCAGCAGCCAAACACCGACAAAGGACAGGGGCGATGAAGCTTTCTTT. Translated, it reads CASSQTPTKDRGDEAFF.